Listed below are T cell receptor beta chains from one sample, sequenced in a study of blood T cell repertoires in COVID-19. Assay used: immunoSEQ multiplex PCR; TCRdb lists only in-frame clones, some missing. Among under 300,000 clones listed, 83% were seen once. Sequences were obtained from peripheral blood. The receptors were gathered from a human donor in a cohort sampled during active COVID-19. Each CDR3 is given without its conserved first and last residue. A D gene is named only where the DNA matches it firmly.

CDR3	D	V	J
ASSANLAGWSNEQF	TRBD2	TRBV5-6	TRBJ2-1
ASSPVGGRSSGNTIY	NA	TRBV5-4	TRBJ1-3
ASSMTGGRTDTQY	TRBD1	TRBV11-1	TRBJ2-3
ASSAREAGQFVSRTEAF	NA	TRBV11-2	TRBJ1-1
ASSQARDRVYEQY	TRBD1	TRBV4-1	TRBJ2-7
ASSPPGLGGAQY	NA	TRBV7-2	TRBJ2-7
ASSERWGDEAF	NA	TRBV6-1	TRBJ1-1
ASSPGTSGGYNEQF	TRBD2	TRBV9	TRBJ2-1
ASSLKWQGGSYEQY	TRBD2	TRBV11-2	TRBJ2-7
ASSQDYFPNEQF	NA	TRBV4-2	TRBJ2-1